The T cell receptor beta chain under discussion was sequenced for a study of T cells in Graves' hyperthyroidism and ophthalmopathy. Study observations and caveats: Peripheral blood also featured most of the thyroid clonotypes expanded above 0.001. Ophthalmopathy was identified by the model a median approximately six months ahead of onset.

This clonotype came up many times. Antigen specificity is unknown. The investigators amplified TCR beta CDR3 regions from RNA transcripts. With the HTBI primer set, the TCR CDR3 went through a first round of RT-PCR. Each CDR3 protein is one row after TCRdb ran MiXCR on the multiplex PCR reads. The sample carries roughly 500,000 distinct CDR3 sequences, 35% to 50% recorded once. Trimming shortened V by 0 bases and J by 0 bases, and 9 bases separated the two germline ends. CDR1 and CDR2 from the germline V gene are SGDLS and YYNGEE. The CDR3 consists of 16 residues. It was uncontrolled infection, other autoimmune disease, pregnancy or lactation that excluded patients. Every diagnosis used clinical symptoms, serum thyroxine and TRAb, thyroid ultrasound and orbital computed tomography.

The receptor was derived from an adult woman with Graves' disease, either hyperthyroidism or ophthalmopathy (not recorded which). J is TRBJ2-2 and V is TRBV9; D is unclear. The material sequenced was peripheral blood or thyroid tissue (not recorded which). The CDR3 DNA follows: TGTGCCAGCAGCGTAGTCAAAGCTGCGAACACCGGGGAGCTGTTTTTT. It translates to CASSVVKAANTGELFF.